The subject of this entry is one TCR beta chain. Its target antigen remains unknown. CDR1 is given as KGHSH and CDR2 as LQKENI, both from the germline V gene. The CDR3 has 15 amino acids, counting the end cysteine and phenylalanine. DNA for this receptor is not on file. A commercial ELISA kit detecting HCMV-specific IgG in serum was used to determine HCMV serostatus. Peripheral blood mononuclear cells were isolated from blood by Ficoll density gradient centrifugation. This entry comes from a study of T cells expressing NK-cell markers (dated by TCRdb to 2018 to 2020). Looking at the study overall: TCR beta-chain repertoires were profiled in sorted CD3+CD56+NKG2C+, CD3+CD56+NKG2C- and CD3+CD56-NKG2C+ T-cell subsets from roughly eight donors. Of the eight sequenced donors, seven were found to be HCMV-seropositive and one was found to be HCMV-seronegative. The study sequenced eight donors, all healthy volunteers chosen at random: three men and five women. The libraries were sequenced on Illumina HiSeq 2000/2500, MiSeq or NextSeq, producing 2 x 150 bp reads. Study-wide conclusions, independent of this receptor: Those dominant clonotypes were again the most abundant among CD3+CD56-NKG2C+ cells in a few donors, at about 25-65%. In over 5 donors, the dominant CD3+CD56+NKG2C+ clonotypes were among the top 10 CD8+ clonotypes and accounted for roughly 1.0-7.5% of CD8+ T cells. It remained unclear whether the expanded NKG2C-expressing T cell clones were specific for HCMV antigens.

Sequenced on an Illumina HiSeq 2000. TCR beta cDNA libraries were prepared using 5'RACE template switching, which introduced a universal primer site and unique molecular identifiers. Priming for cDNA synthesis came from the TCR beta constant segment, and two successive PCR amplification steps followed. The authors' pipeline ran thus. Reads were demultiplexed and grouped by UMI with MIGEC, and clonotypes were assembled and quantified with MiTCR. Only TCR cDNA sequences supported by at least two reads were kept to exclude erroneous sequences. The tcR package was used for downstream repertoire analysis, and clonotypes were matched across fractions by CDR3 nucleotide sequence plus V segment. VDJmatch was used to annotate antigen specificity against VDJdb, with one amino acid substitution allowed in CDR3. TCRdb reprocessed the reads, reporting each CDR3 protein sequence once and no DNA. The V and J calls shown here were made by TCRdb, not taken from the authors' results. This specimen's table enumerates about 380,000 distinct CDR3 sequences. Roughly 5.4% of the sample is in the top ten clones.

This TCR came from a man aged 18-70 years in good health. The chain couples TRBV18 to TRBJ1-3; the D call of TRBD1 rests on TCRdb alone, since no DNA is present to check it. Sequencing input: blood T cells: a sorted CD56 or NKG2C T cell subset, CD4+ or CD8+ T cells, or bulk PBMC T cells (not recorded which). The CDR3 region: CASSPGTNSGNTIYF.